Listed below are T cell receptor beta chains from one sample, sequenced in a study of CXCR3-negative and CXCR3-positive naive CD8 T cells. TCRdb re-called the 5' RACE reads and catalogs CDR3 proteins one per entry, DNA excluded. The listing records roughly 89,000 distinct CDR3 sequences. The sample consisted of naive CXCR3- CD8+ T cells from blood. Receptors were obtained from a human donor in good health. Some clones in this sample may be carry-over from other donors' samples. Each CDR3 is given with its conserved first and last residue. Each record gives: V gene, CDR3 length, J gene, CDR3 protein.

TRBV29-1,12,TRBJ1-1,CSAGQVGTEAFF
TRBV29-1,14,TRBJ2-1,CSVEGGSSYNEQFF
TRBV19,16,TRBJ1-5,CASSIADWDRGRPQHF
TRBV29-1,12,TRBJ2-6,CSIVSGANVLTF
TRBV7-9,15,TRBJ2-7,CASSGGGGANHEQYF
TRBV3-1,15,TRBJ2-5,CASSHLTGIQETQYF
TRBV6-6,14,TRBJ1-1,CASTYRGVNTEAFF
TRBV2,13,TRBJ1-1,CASSGQGAYEAFF
TRBV29-1,11,TRBJ2-1,CSVLSGGGQFF
TRBV7-9,13,TRBJ2-7,CASSLAGDHEQYF
TRBV25-1,12,TRBJ2-7,CASSGDRYEQYF
TRBV3-1,15,TRBJ2-1,CASSHSGGAINEQFF
TRBV5-1,14,TRBJ2-7,CASSPRSVSYEQYF
TRBV7-2,13,TRBJ1-3,CASSSIPGNTIYF